Described below is a single TCR beta chain sequence and its context. Its antigen has not been determined. Base qualities are missing; no much larger clone stands one base away. Receptor amplification or capture employed the immunoSEQ multiplex PCR assay. The source is immuneACCESS, and TCRdb retained only in-frame sequences with V and J called. Part of the clones is not carried over; for the studies checked, unresolved V genes explain less than half of this, and the remainder is unexplained. The sample records about 610,000 clones, 70% to 90% of which are singletons. About 0.01% of the sample is held by the ten biggest clonotypes. The CDR3, from cysteine to phenylalanine, totals 14 residues. Of all the DNA, just the CDR3 is kept, 42 bases in frame from base 1. The germline V gene specifies SQVTM as CDR1 and ANQGSEA as CDR2. V is pared back by 0 bases and J by 7 bases, with 16 bases lying between the germline termini.

This sample was included in a study of shared T cell receptors in the human thymus (dated by TCRdb to the early 2020s). In terms of the full investigation: The study examined how self-reactive, shared T-cell receptor alpha chains are generated in the human thymus.

These same records also appear under a second study, on human thymus T cells. The second investigation adds: The donors were immunologically healthy infants in Finland who had open corrective cardiac surgery for congenital heart defects. Thymus tissue was obtained as surgical resects removed during corrective cardiac surgery. Both the thymic and the peripheral blood repertoires appeared to show biased V and J gene segment usage. According to the related research, thymic TCR repertoires were highly overlapping among unrelated individuals. The study characterized TCR alpha and beta repertoires from about 8 infant thymus samples and a few related peripheral blood samples. Donor ages ranged from roughly 6 to 244 days, and the cohort comprised six or seven male and two female infants. After being mechanically released from the tissue, thymocytes were kept at -70 degrees C in pellets of about 10-33 million cells. Genomic DNA was extracted from frozen cell pellets with a QIAsymphony instrument. The immunoSEQ multiplex PCR assay was used to amplify the TCRB and TCRAD loci from a standardized quantity of quality-controlled genomic DNA. Amplicons spanned the V(D)J region at a length sufficient to cover the CDR3 and identify V and J genes. Through the commercial immunoSEQ service, the amplicons were sequenced on an Illumina platform. Primer bias and sequencing errors were corrected as previously described, and TCRAD and TCRB were defined on the basis of the IMGT database. Analysis of the repertoires was done with immunoSEQ Analyzer 3.0 and VDJTools and included basic statistics, V/J segment usage, diversity estimates, rarefaction and pairwise overlap. Diversity was estimated with Chao1, ChaoE, Efron-Thisted, Shannon and inverse Simpson indices, and also on datasets down-sampled to the smallest sample. Repertoire overlap used strict matching of CDR3 nucleotide sequence, V gene and J gene, with Jaccard-based multidimensional scaling clustering. On average, thymus samples yielded around 850,000 unique TCRB clonotypes, whereas blood samples yielded roughly 80,000.

The clonotype originates from a boy less than two years old with a congenital heart defect. Donor details come from another sample of the same person, matched by shared clones. The V and J genes are TRBV29-1 and TRBJ2-7, with the D segment identity uncertain. The specimen was thymocytes. The sequenced DNA is TGCAGCGTTGAAGATCCCCAGGCCGCAGCTGAGCAGTACTTC. This codes for CSVEDPQAAAEQYF.